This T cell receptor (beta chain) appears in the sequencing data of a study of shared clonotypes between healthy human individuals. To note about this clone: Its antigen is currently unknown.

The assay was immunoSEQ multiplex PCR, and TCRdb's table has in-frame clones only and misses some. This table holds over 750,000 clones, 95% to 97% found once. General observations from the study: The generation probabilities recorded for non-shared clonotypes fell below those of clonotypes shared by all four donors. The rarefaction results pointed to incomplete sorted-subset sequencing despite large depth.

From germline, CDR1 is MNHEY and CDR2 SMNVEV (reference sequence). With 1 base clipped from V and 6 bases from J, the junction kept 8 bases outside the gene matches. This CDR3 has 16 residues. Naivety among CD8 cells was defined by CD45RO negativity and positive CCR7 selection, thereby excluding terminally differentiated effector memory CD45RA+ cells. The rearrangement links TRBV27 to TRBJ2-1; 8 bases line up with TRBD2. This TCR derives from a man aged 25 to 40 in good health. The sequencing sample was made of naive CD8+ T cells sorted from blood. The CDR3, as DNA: TGTGCCAGCAGTTTATATAGCGGGAAAGCGGTCAATGAGCAGTTCTTC. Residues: CASSLYSGKAVNEQFF.